This TCR beta chain was sequenced during a study of cytomegalovirus exposure and HLA in healthy donors. Study information: Drawn from HLA-typed donors, around 85 million unique TCRs were held in an early data release. Findings and caveats of the study: For presence/absence analyses, sequencing depth was assumed to be roughly uniform across donors.

The PCR was carried out with 60 Vbeta primers and 13 Jbeta primers. Sequencing used immunoSEQ multiplex PCR; TCRdb keeps in-frame clones, though not all of them. The sample totals about 160,000 clones. As to this clone: Antigen unknown.

The CDR3 runs to 16 residues. V was clipped by 4 bases and J by 3 bases; unmatched bases: 9. The V gene's germline CDR1 is SGHRS and CDR2 YFSETQ. The origin of this receptor is a man between 25 and 39 years old in good health and CMV-seronegative. The J gene is TRBJ2-3, the V gene TRBV5-1; 9 bases are a match to TRBD1. Sequencing was carried out using PBMCs. DNA of the CDR3: TGCGCCAGCAGCAGAACAGGGGGCGCCGTGACAGATACGCAGTATTTT. Residues: CASSRTGGAVTDTQYF. The full variable domain, completed using reference TRBV5-1 and TRBJ2-3, is KAGVTQTPRYLIKTRGQQVTLSCSPISGHRSVSWYQQTPGQGLQFLFEYFSETQRNKGNFPGRFSGRQFSNSRSEMNVSTLELGDSALYLCASSRTGGAVTDTQYFGPGTRLTVL.